Below, 6 T cell receptor beta chains from the same sample are listed, as sequenced in a study of cytomegalovirus exposure and HLA in healthy donors (dated by TCRdb to between 2016 and 2019). Library preparation employed the immunoSEQ multiplex PCR assay. For the multiplex PCR, a mixture combining 60 forward primers for TCR Vbeta segments and 13 reverse primers for TCR Jbeta segments was used. TCRdb took over this immuneACCESS table, retaining in-frame rearrangements with V and J assigned. Such tables are incomplete; in checked studies, under half of the missing clones stem from an unresolved V gene, and the remainder is unexplained. The record for this sample contains over 65,000 clones. The top ten clones comprise roughly 5% of the sample. The sequencing input was PBMCs. The receptor set was obtained from a man aged 30 to 39 in good health and CMV-seronegative.

This chain connects TRBV18 to TRBJ1-4; no definite D call. V was cut by 3 bases and J by 0 bases, with 8 bases left in between. Germline V lookup: CDR1 KGHSH, CDR2 LQKENI. This CDR3 contains 15 residues. The CDR3 DNA reads as TGTGCCAGCTCACCGAGGTCTGCAACTAATGAAAAACTGTTTTTT. Translated, it gives CASSPRSATNEKLFF.

The V call is TRBV5-1, the J call TRBJ1-6; tentatively, D is TRBD1 (6 bases). Germline lookup yields CDR1 SGHRS and CDR2 YFSETQ. V lost 1 base, J lost 5 bases, and 10 bases lay in between. CDR3 size: 15 residues. CDR3 region: CASSLNRQDNSPLHF. CDR3 nucleotides: TGCGCCAGCAGCTTGAATCGACAGGATAATTCACCCCTCCACTTT.

V usage is TRBV6-1 and J usage is TRBJ2-1, with TRBD2 identical over 15 bases. V lost 6 bases, J lost 12 bases, and 9 bases stayed unmatched. CDR3 length equals 15 residues. Germline CDR1 MNHNS, CDR2 SASEGT. CDR3 DNA sequence: TGTGCCAGCAGACCCGGACTAGCGGGAGGGCGGGGGCAGTTCTTC. Translation: CASRPGLAGGRGQFF.

The V gene is TRBV5-6, the J gene TRBJ2-4, with D unresolved. The CDR3 runs 17 residues. Trimming took off 4 bases at V and 8 bases at J, with 25 bases between the two ends. The V gene's germline CDR1 is SGHDT and CDR2 YYEEEE. The CDR3 nucleotides are TGTGCCAGCAGCCCTCTTGGAGCGACCGCAACTTCGGACATTCAGTACTTC. Its protein is CASSPLGATATSDIQYF.

The chain links TRBV28 to TRBJ1-5; a possible D gene is TRBD1 (5 bases). The CDR3 extends over 15 amino acids. The germline V gene has CDR1 MDHEN and CDR2 SYDVKM. Deletions cut 3 bases from V and 0 bases from J, with 9 bases between. The CDR3 sequence: CASSLTDYSNQPQHF. DNA of the CDR3: TGTGCCAGCAGTTTGACAGATTATAGCAATCAGCCCCAGCATTTT.

V is TRBV7-6 and J is TRBJ1-4; D gene uncertain. The CDR3 extends over 13 amino acids. The germline gives CDR1 SGHVS, CDR2 FNYEAQ. V lost 5 bases, J lost 8 bases, and 12 bases lay in between. CDR3 bases: TGTGCCAGCAGCCCACCGGGAGGGGAAAAACTGTTTTTT. The encoded protein is CASSPPGGEKLFF.